The 24 T cell receptor beta chains in this list originate from one sample, sequenced in a study of blood T cell repertoires in COVID-19. Clones were read by immunoSEQ multiplex PCR, and TCRdb kept only the in-frame ones, dropping some. The sample shows 150,000 to 200,000 clones, about nine tenths of them seen only once. Sequences were obtained from peripheral blood. The source is a woman in her 50s with acute or convalescent COVID-19.

CDR3 sequence: CASSQRLAGGLSQETQYF. The CDR3 DNA follows: TGTGCCAGCAGCCAGCGACTAGCGGGGGGGCTCTCTCAAGAGACCCAGTACTTC. The V call is TRBV14, the J call TRBJ2-5, with 14 bases fitting TRBD2. V gave up 3 bases and J gave up 2 bases; unmatched junction bases: 8. Per the germline V gene, CDR1 is SGHDN and CDR2 is FVKESK. This CDR3 has 18 residues.

This chain uses TRBV12-3 or TRBV12-4 with TRBJ1-1; D is undetermined. The CDR3 length is 13 residues. V was shortened by 5 bases and J by 4 bases, with 11 bases between the two germline ends. The DNA for the CDR3 is TGTGCCAGCAGTCGTGGTAGAGGCACTGAAGCTTTCTTT. The encoded protein is CASSRGRGTEAFF.

This chain joins TRBV14 and TRBJ2-2; no reliable D call. Germline loops: CDR1 SGHDN, CDR2 FVKESK. Trimming took 2 bases from V and 6 from J, leaving 16 bases between them. The CDR3 extends over 16 amino acids. Here the CDR3 reads CASSQYRVFEPGELFF. The CDR3 DNA follows: TGTGCCAGCAGCCAATACCGGGTGTTCGAACCCGGGGAGCTGTTTTTT.

This chain connects TRBV6-2 or TRBV6-3 to TRBJ1-2, with TRBD1 matching 7 bases. Germline lookup yields CDR1 MNHEY and CDR2 SVGEGT. The CDR3 runs 13 residues. With 6 bases clipped from V and 2 bases from J, the junction kept 3 bases outside the gene matches. CDR3 DNA sequence: TGTGCCAGCAGCCGGGGACAGAACTATGGCTACACCTTC. The encoded protein is CASSRGQNYGYTF.

The genes are TRBV7-9 and TRBJ2-3; the match to TRBD1 covers 10 bases. CDR1 and CDR2 (germline): SEHNR, FQNEAQ (reference sequence). J was trimmed by 5 bases and V by 5 bases; bases with no gene match: 7. The CDR3 sequence is 15 residues long. DNA for the CDR3: TGTGCCAGCAGCCCGGGACAGGGGAGGATAGATACGCAGTATTTT. This translates into CASSPGQGRIDTQYF.

The CDR3 DNA reads TGCAGCGTCGCGGACAGGGGCCCCTACGAGCAGTACTTC. Its protein is CSVADRGPYEQYF. This sequence joins TRBV29-1 and TRBJ2-7, with 9 bases that match TRBD1. Looked up from germline, CDR1 is SQVTM and CDR2 is ANQGSEA. This CDR3 spans 13 amino acids. The V gene end was trimmed by 6 bases and the J gene end by 2 bases; junction bases not matched to a gene: 5.

CDR3 in amino acids: CASSSLTGAEKLFF. DNA of the CDR3: TGTGCCAGCAGTTCCCTGACAGGGGCCGAAAAACTGTTTTTT. The chain uses TRBV6-5 and TRBJ1-4, with 8 bases fitting TRBD1. CDR3 length equals 14 residues. The trim removed 4 bases at V and 8 bases at J, leaving 6 bases unmatched. Germline V gene sequence: CDR1 MNHEY, CDR2 SVGAGI.

This clone was detected only once. J is TRBJ1-1 and V is TRBV6-5; 8 bases fit TRBD1. Germline assignment: CDR1 MNHEY and CDR2 SVGAGI. The CDR3 sequence is 12 residues long. With V trimmed by 6 bases and J by 6 bases, 3 bases remained unmatched. The CDR3 is CASRQTGAEAFF. The CDR3 DNA reads TGTGCCAGCAGGCAGACAGGGGCTGAAGCTTTCTTT.

The chain joins TRBV18 to TRBJ2-7; 9 positions match TRBD1. The CDR3 is made up of 13 amino acids. V shed 6 bases, J shed 4 bases, and the junction held 4 bases outside the gene matches. The germline gives CDR1 KGHSH, CDR2 LQKENI. The CDR3 DNA is TGTGCCAGCTCTAGGACAGGGGAGTACGAGCAGTACTTC. It codes for CASSRTGEYEQYF. Together with reference TRBV18 and TRBJ2-7, the CDR3 gives the full variable domain: NAGVMQNPRHLVRRRGQEARLRCSPMKGHSHVYWYRQLPEEGLKFMVYLQKENIIDESGMPKERFSAEFPKEGPSILRIQQVVRGDSAAYFCASSRTGEYEQYFGPGTRLTVT.

This chain links TRBV10-2 with TRBJ2-5; D may be TRBD2 (6 bases). The CDR3 contains 16 residues. CDR1 and CDR2 (germline): WSHSY, SAAADI. Trimming removed 1 base from V and 4 bases from J, with 16 bases in between. The CDR3 reads CASSEWGGGGGETQYF. The CDR3 coding sequence is TGCGCCAGCAGTGAGTGGGGTGGGGGAGGCGGAGAGACCCAGTACTTC.

In DNA, the CDR3 is TGTGCCAGCAGTCCACAGGCTCCGGCCCATGGCTACACCTTC. Protein product: CASSPQAPAHGYTF. The genes are TRBV6-2 or TRBV6-3 and TRBJ1-2; weak D call: TRBD1 (5 bases). V was clipped by 5 bases and J by 6 bases, with 16 bases between them. CDR3 length equals 14 residues. Germline CDR1 MNHEY, CDR2 SVGEGT.

In this sample, this clone turned up a few times. The chain carries TRBV7-2 and TRBJ1-1; D perhaps matches TRBD1 (5 bases). CDR1 and CDR2 from the germline V gene are SGHTA and FQGNSA. Trimming took 5 bases from V and 13 from J, leaving 23 bases between them. The CDR3 runs to 14 residues. CDR3 region: CASSGDSTGRKLFF. For the CDR3, the DNA is TGTGCCAGCAGCGGAGATTCCACAGGAAGGAAGCTTTTCTTT. Full variable domain (rest looked up from reference TRBV7-2 and TRBJ1-1): GAGVSQSPSNKVTEKGKDVELRCDPISGHTALYWYRQSLGQGLEFLIYFQGNSAPDKSGLPSDRFSAERTGGSVSTLTIQRTQQEDSAVYLCASSGDSTGRKLFFGQGTRLTVV.

V is TRBV27 and J is TRBJ2-7, with 11 bases aligning to TRBD1. Germline values: CDR1 MNHEY, CDR2 SMNVEV (reference sequence). CDR3 size: 14 residues. V was pared by 6 bases and J by 2 bases, with 3 bases of the junction left unmatched. The CDR3 loop reads CASRPGQGAYEQYF. CDR3 DNA sequence: TGTGCCAGCAGACCGGGACAGGGGGCCTACGAGCAGTACTTC.

This clone was seen a few times. The chain joins TRBV7-9 to TRBJ2-7, with D possibly matching TRBD2 (6 bases). The V gene's germline CDR1 is SEHNR and CDR2 FQNEAQ (reference sequence). CDR3 length: 13 residues. V was clipped by 2 bases and J by 2 bases, with 7 bases between them. Here the CDR3 DNA reads TGTGCCAGCAGCTTAACGGGGGCCTACGAGCAGTACTTC. This codes for CASSLTGAYEQYF.

The chain has TRBV5-6 and TRBJ2-5, with a weak D call TRBD2 (5 bases). Trimming cost V 4 bases and J 4 bases, with 5 bases left between them. This CDR3 contains 11 residues. The germline V gene encodes CDR1 SGHDT and CDR2 YYEEEE. The CDR3 region has the DNA TGTGCCAGCAGCGCGGGAGAGACCCAGTACTTC. It specifies CASSAGETQYF.

V and J are TRBV4-3 and TRBJ1-6; 9 nucleotides match TRBD1. Germline loops: CDR1 LGHNA, CDR2 YSLEER. V trimming: 0 bases; J trimming: 4 bases; junction bases outside the gene matches: 7. This CDR3 is built from 18 residues. Here the CDR3 reads CASSQDPGQGLYNSPLHF. The CDR3 region has the DNA TGCGCCAGCAGCCAAGACCCGGGACAGGGCCTTTATAATTCACCCCTCCACTTT.

This chain connects TRBV11-2 to TRBJ2-7; maybe TRBD2 (6 bases). The CDR3 spans 14 residues. Germline V gives CDR1 SGHAT, CDR2 FQNNGV. Trimming left V 5 bases short and J 6 bases short, with 17 bases between. In nucleotides, the CDR3 is TGTGCCAGCAGCCCAGAGGCGGGGTTAGGCGAGCAGTACTTC. It translates to CASSPEAGLGEQYF.

This chain connects TRBV6-5 to TRBJ1-6, with D maybe TRBD1 (5 bases). The V end was cut by 8 bases, the J end by 5 bases, with 16 bases between. There are 15 residues in the CDR3. Germline CDR1 is MNHEY and CDR2 is SVGAGI. CDR3 loop: CASGRWGEDNSPLHF. The CDR3 DNA reads TGTGCCAGCGGGCGCTGGGGCGAAGATAATTCACCCCTCCACTTT.

This clone was picked up a small number of times. The chain joins TRBV5-1 to TRBJ2-3, with TRBD2 matching 15 bases. The CDR3 is 16 residues long. V trimming: 3 bases; J trimming: 3 bases; junction bases outside the gene matches: 2. The germline V gene has CDR1 SGHRS and CDR2 YFSETQ. CDR3 in amino acids: CASSSGLAGGTDTQYF. CDR3 in DNA: TGCGCCAGCAGCTCGGGACTAGCGGGGGGAACAGATACGCAGTATTTT.

The chain joins TRBV18 to TRBJ1-1; 7 bases align to TRBD1. After removal of 4 bases from V and 5 bases from J, the junction contained 10 bases not matched to a gene. This CDR3 comprises 15 residues. The V gene's germline CDR1 is KGHSH and CDR2 LQKENI. The CDR3: CASSLPRQGGTEAFF. In DNA form, the CDR3 reads TGTGCCAGCTCACTCCCCAGACAGGGAGGAACTGAAGCTTTCTTT.

This clone was observed once. The chain has TRBV25-1 and TRBJ1-2; a weak D match, TRBD1 (6 bases). V was clipped by 4 bases and J by 6 bases, with 9 bases between them. This CDR3 comprises 12 residues. Per germline, CDR1 MGHDK and CDR2 SYGVNS. The CDR3 DNA is TGTGCCAGCAGTGTCGGACAGCATGGCTACACCTTC. Translated, it gives CASSVGQHGYTF.

This chain joins TRBV19 and TRBJ2-5; no clear D gene. V was cut by 10 bases and J by 0 bases, with 15 bases left in between. Germline lookup yields CDR1 LNHDA and CDR2 SQIVND (reference sequence). This CDR3 is 14 amino acids long. The chain's CDR3 is CATAVGGNQETQYF. The CDR3 DNA sequence: TGTGCCACCGCAGTTGGCGGAAACCAAGAGACCCAGTACTTC.

The CDR3 DNA sequence: TGTGCCTGGGGCGAACCGGGACAGACGAACACTGAAGCTTTCTTT. Translation: CAWGEPGQTNTEAFF. The chain links TRBV30 to TRBJ1-1, with 7 nucleotides matching TRBD1. Germline CDR1 reads GTSNPN; CDR2 reads SVGIG (reference sequence). Trimming took 5 bases from V and 1 from J; bases not matched to a gene: 10. The CDR3 length is 15 residues.

This chain connects TRBV7-2 to TRBJ1-2; a weak D match, TRBD1 (5 bases). There are 15 residues in the CDR3. Germline V gene sequence: CDR1 SGHTA, CDR2 FQGNSA. Trimming took 5 bases from V and 5 from J, leaving 18 bases between them. CDR3 DNA: TGTGCCAGCAGCCCCCGGGCAGGGTCCCTATATGGCTACACCTTC. Translated: CASSPRAGSLYGYTF.